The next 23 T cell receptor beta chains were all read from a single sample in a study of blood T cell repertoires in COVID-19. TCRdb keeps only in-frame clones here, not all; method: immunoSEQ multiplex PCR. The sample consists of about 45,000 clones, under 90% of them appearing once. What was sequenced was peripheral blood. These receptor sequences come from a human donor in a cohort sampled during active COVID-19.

Here the CDR3 reads CASSVYRGRTDTQYF. CDR3 in DNA: TGTGCCAGCAGCGTCTACAGGGGGCGGACAGATACGCAGTATTTT. This rearrangement joins TRBV9 to TRBJ2-3; 9 bases line up with TRBD1. This CDR3 comprises 15 residues. The ends lost 2 bases at V and 3 bases at J; junction bases unmatched: 4. The germline CDR1 and CDR2 sequences are SGDLS and YYNGEE.

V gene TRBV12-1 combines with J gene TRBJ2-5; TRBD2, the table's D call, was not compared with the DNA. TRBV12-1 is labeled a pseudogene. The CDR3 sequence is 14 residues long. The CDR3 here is CASSFASVRETQYF. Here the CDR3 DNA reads TGTGCCAGCAGCTTTGCTAGCGTACGAGAGACCCAGTACTTC.

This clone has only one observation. CDR3 protein: CATSHRTGAYNEQFF. As DNA, the CDR3 is TGTGCCACCAGTCATCGCACAGGGGCCTACAATGAGCAGTTCTTC. V and J are TRBV24-1 and TRBJ2-1; 7 nucleotides match TRBD1. Germline loops: CDR1 KGHDR, CDR2 SFDVKD. Germline trimming cut 6 bases from V and 2 bases from J; bases unmatched to any gene: 6. CDR3 size: 15 residues.

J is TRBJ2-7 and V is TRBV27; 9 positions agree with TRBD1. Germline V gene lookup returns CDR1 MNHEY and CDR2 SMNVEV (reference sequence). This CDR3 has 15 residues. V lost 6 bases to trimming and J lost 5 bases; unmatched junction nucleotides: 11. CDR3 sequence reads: CASRKQGAKLNEQYV. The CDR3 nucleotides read TGTGCCAGCAGGAAACAGGGGGCGAAACTGAACGAGCAGTACGTC.

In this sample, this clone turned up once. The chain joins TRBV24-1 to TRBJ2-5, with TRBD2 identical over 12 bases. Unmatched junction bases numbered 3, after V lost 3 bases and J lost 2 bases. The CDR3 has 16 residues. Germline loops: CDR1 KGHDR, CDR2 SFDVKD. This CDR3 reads CATSDLAGGDQETQYF. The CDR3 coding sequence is TGTGCCACCAGTGATCTAGCGGGGGGGGATCAAGAGACCCAGTACTTC.

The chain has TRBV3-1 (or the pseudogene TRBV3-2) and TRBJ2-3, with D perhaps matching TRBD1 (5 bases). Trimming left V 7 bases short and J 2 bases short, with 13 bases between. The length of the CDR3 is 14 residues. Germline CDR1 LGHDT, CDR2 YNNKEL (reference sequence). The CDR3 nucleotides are TGTGCCAGCACCTCCCAGGGAAACACAGATACGCAGTATTTT. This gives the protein CASTSQGNTDTQYF.

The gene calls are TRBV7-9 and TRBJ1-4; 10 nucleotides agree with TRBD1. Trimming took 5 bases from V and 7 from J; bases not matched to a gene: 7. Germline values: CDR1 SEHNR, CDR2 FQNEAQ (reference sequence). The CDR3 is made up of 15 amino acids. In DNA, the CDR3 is TGTGCCAGCAGCACCGACAGGGGGCTGGGTGAAAAACTGTTTTTT. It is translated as CASSTDRGLGEKLFF.

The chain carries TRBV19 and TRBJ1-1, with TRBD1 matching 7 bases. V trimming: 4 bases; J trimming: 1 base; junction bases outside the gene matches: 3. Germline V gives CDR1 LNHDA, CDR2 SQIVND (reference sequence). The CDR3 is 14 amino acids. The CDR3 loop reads CASSNPGGNTEAFF. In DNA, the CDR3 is TGTGCCAGTAGTAACCCAGGGGGGAACACTGAAGCTTTCTTT.

CDR3 sequence: CASSFEGAKQETQYF. CDR3 DNA sequence: TGCGCCAGCAGCTTTGAGGGGGCCAAGCAAGAGACCCAGTACTTC. The chain links TRBV5-1 to TRBJ2-5, with 7 nucleotides matching TRBD1. V shed 2 bases and J 2 bases; nucleotides not matched to a gene: 6. Germline CDR1 and CDR2: SGHRS and YFSETQ. The CDR3 has 15 amino acids.

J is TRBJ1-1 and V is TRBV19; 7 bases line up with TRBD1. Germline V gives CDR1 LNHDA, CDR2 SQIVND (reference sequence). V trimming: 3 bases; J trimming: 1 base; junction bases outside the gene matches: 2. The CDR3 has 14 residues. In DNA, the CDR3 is TGTGCCAGTAGTATCGGACAGGAGAACACTGAAGCTTTCTTT. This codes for CASSIGQENTEAFF.

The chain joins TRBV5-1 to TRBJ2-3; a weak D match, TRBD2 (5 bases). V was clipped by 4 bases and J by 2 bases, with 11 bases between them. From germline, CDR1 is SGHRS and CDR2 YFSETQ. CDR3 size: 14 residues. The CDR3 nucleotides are TGCGCCAGCAGCAAGACTATAATCACAGATACGCAGTATTTT. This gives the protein CASSKTIITDTQYF.

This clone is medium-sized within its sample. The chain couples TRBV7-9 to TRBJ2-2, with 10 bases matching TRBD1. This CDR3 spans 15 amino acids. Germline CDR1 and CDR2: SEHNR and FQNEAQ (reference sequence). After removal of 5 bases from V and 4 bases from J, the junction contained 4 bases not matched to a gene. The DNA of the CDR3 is TGTGCCAGCAGCCCGGACAGGGGGGTCACCGGGGAGCTGTTTTTT. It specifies CASSPDRGVTGELFF.

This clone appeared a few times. The CDR3 is CASSFSLGRAYGYTF. In DNA, the CDR3 is TGTGCCAGCAGCTTTTCTCTCGGGAGGGCCTATGGCTACACCTTC. The chain has TRBV11-2 and TRBJ1-2; D is ambiguous. Germline loops: CDR1 SGHAT, CDR2 FQNNGV. V was shortened by 3 bases and J by 4 bases, with 15 bases between the two germline ends. The CDR3 sequence is 15 residues long.

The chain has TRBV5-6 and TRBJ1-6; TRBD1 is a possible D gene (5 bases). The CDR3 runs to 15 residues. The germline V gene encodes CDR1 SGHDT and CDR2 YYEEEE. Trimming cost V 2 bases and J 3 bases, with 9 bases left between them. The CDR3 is CASSFRQNYNSPLHF. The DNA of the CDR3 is TGTGCCAGCAGCTTCCGACAGAACTATAATTCACCCCTCCACTTT.

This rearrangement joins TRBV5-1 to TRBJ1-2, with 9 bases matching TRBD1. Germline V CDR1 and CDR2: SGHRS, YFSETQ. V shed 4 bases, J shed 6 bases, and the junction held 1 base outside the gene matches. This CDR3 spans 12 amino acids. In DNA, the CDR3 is TGCGCCAGCAGCGGGGACAGGGATGGCTACACCTTC. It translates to CASSGDRDGYTF.

The CDR3 DNA sequence: TGCGCCAGCAGTCTAGACACTGAAGCTTTCTTT. The encoded protein is CASSLDTEAFF. The V gene is TRBV5-1, the J gene TRBJ1-1; no clear D. The CDR3 length is 11 residues. The V gene lost 5 bases and the J gene lost 3 bases, with 5 bases spanning the gap. From germline, CDR1 is SGHRS and CDR2 YFSETQ.

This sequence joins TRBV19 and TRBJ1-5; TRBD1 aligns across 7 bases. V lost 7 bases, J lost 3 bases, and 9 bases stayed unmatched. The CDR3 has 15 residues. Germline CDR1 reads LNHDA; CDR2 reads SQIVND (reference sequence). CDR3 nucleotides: TGTGCCAGTATGACCTGGGACAGCCTCAATCAGCCCCAGCATTTT. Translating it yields CASMTWDSLNQPQHF. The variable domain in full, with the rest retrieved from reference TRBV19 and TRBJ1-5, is DGGITQSPKYLFRKEGQNVTLSCEQNLNHDAMYWYRQDPGQGLRLIYYSQIVNDFQKGDIAEGYSVSREKKESFPLTVTSAQKNPTAFYLCASMTWDSLNQPQHFGDGTRLSIL.

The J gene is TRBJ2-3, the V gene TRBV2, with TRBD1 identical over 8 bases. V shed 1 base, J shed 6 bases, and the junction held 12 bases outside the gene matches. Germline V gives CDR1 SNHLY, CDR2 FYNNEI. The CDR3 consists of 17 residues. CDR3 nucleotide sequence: TGTGCCAGCAGTGAAGTAGGGCGAGGGACAGGCAGGGATACGCAGTATTTT. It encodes CASSEVGRGTGRDTQYF.

Here the CDR3 DNA reads TGTGCCAGCAGCTTCAACAGGGGACCCTACAATGAGCAGTTCTTC. Translation: CASSFNRGPYNEQFF. The V gene is TRBV11-2, the J gene TRBJ2-1; 7 nucleotides agree with TRBD1. The CDR3 is 15 amino acids. The V and J ends lost 3 bases and 2 bases, in that order; junction bases with no gene match: 4. CDR1 is SGHAT, CDR2 FQNNGV, per germline.

CDR3 nucleotides: TGTGCCAGCAGCTTAGATCCGGTTGCAACTTCCATCCACTTT. Protein: CASSLDPVATSIHF. The chain recombines TRBV11-2 with TRBJ1-6; no clear D gene. The CDR3 consists of 14 residues. Germline CDR1 is SGHAT and CDR2 is FQNNGV. Trimming shortened V by 0 bases and J by 17 bases, and 17 bases separated the two germline ends.

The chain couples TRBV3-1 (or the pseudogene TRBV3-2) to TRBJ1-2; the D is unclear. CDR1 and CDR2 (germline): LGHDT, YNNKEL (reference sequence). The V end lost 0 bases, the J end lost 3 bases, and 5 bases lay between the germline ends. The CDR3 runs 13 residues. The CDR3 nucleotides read TGTGCCAGCAGCCAAGACACTTACTATGGCTACACCTTC. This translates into CASSQDTYYGYTF.

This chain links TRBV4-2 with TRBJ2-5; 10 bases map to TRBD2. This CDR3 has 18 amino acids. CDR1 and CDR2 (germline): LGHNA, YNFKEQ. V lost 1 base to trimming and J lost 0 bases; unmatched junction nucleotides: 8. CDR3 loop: CASSQGLAGAIYQETQYF. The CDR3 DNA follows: TGTGCCAGCAGCCAAGGTCTAGCGGGGGCCATCTACCAAGAGACCCAGTACTTC.

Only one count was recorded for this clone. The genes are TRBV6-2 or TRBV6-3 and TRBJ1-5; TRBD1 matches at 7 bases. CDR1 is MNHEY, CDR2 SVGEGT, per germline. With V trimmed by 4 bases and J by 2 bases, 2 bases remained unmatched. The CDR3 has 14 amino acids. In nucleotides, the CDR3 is TGTGCCAGCAGTTTTCAGGGGGGCAATCAGCCCCAGCATTTT. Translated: CASSFQGGNQPQHF.